This T cell receptor (beta chain) appears in the sequencing data of a study of identifying expanded T cells in peripheral blood. Study-level findings and limits: Differentially abundant clones: about 1.1 between replicates, about 15 at 2 to 3 weeks, more than 18 at four.

Some clones are missing from TCRdb's copy, which holds only in-frame ones; the method was immunoSEQ multiplex PCR. The sample lists around 68,000 clones, more than 70% occurring once. On this clone: Its specificity is not known.

This CDR3 region has 14 residues. CDR1 and CDR2 from the germline V gene are LNHDA and SQIVND (reference sequence). Unmatched junction bases numbered 7, after V lost 5 bases and J lost 11 bases. This receptor was taken from a person between 18 and 75 years old in good health. Sequencing input: blood. The chain employs TRBV19 and TRBJ1-5, with 12 bases identical to TRBD1. The CDR3 nucleotides are TGTGCCAGTAGTCTGGGACAGGGGGCCTTGGCCCAGCATTTT. This gives the protein CASSLGQGALAQHF.